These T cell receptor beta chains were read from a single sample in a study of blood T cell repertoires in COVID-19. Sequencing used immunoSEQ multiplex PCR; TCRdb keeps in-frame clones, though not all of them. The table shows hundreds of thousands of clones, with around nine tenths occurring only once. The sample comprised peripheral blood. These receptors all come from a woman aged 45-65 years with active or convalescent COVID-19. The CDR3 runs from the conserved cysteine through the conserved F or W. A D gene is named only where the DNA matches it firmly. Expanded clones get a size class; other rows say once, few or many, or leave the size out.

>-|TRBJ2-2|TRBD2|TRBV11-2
CASSLLAIDTGELFF
TGTGCCAGCAGCCTACTAGCGATCGACACCGGGGAGCTGTTTTTT
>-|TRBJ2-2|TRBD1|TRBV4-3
CASSQEEEGAAFGELFF
TGCGCCAGCAGCCAAGAAGAAGAGGGGGCCGCTTTCGGGGAGCTGTTTTTT
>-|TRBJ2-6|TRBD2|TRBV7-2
CASSLYSSGRPGVLTF
TGTGCCAGCAGCCTATACTCTAGCGGGAGGCCCGGGGTCCTGACTTTC
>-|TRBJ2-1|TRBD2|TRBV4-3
CASSQVAGDYNEQFF
TGCGCCAGCAGCCAAGTAGCGGGGGACTACAATGAGCAGTTCTTC
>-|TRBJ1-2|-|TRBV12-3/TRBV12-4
CASSFSRVGYTF
TGTGCCAGCAGTTTTAGCAGGGTTGGCTACACCTTC
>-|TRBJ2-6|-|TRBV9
CASSAWGGGANVLTF
TGTGCCAGCAGCGCCTGGGGAGGTGGGGCCAACGTCCTGACTTTC
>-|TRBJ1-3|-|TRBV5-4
CASSRGGGGGSGNTIYF
TGTGCCAGCAGTAGGGGCGGGGGAGGAGGATCTGGAAACACCATATATTTT
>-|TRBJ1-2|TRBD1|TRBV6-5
CASSWTGGGLGYTF
TGTGCCAGCAGTTGGACAGGGGGCGGATTGGGCTACACCTTC
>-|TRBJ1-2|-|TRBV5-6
CASSLDRASYGYTF
TGTGCCAGCAGCTTGGACAGGGCATCCTATGGCTACACCTTC
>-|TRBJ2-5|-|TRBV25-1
CASSAPPGEETQYF
TGTGCCAGCAGTGCCCCCCCAGGGGAAGAGACCCAGTACTTC
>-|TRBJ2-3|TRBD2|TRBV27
CASSQPGLAGAEGDTQYF
TGTGCCAGCAGCCAACCGGGACTAGCGGGAGCGGAGGGAGATACGCAGTATTTT
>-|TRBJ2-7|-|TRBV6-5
CASSQIYEQYF
TGTGCCAGCAGCCAAATCTACGAGCAGTACTTC
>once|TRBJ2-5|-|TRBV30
CAWTAGHQETQYF
TGTGCCTGGACTGCGGGACACCAAGAGACCCAGTACTTC
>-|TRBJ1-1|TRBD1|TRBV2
CASSTDRGNTEAFF
TGTGCCAGCAGTACCGACAGGGGCAACACTGAAGCTTTCTTT
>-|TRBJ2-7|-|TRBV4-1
CASSPLPGEGAYEQYF
TGCGCCAGCAGCCCGCTTCCGGGGGAAGGAGCCTACGAGCAGTACTTC
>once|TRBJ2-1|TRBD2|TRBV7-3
CASSLPGTRSYNEQFF
TGTGCCAGCAGCTTACCCGGGACTAGGTCCTACAATGAGCAGTTCTTC
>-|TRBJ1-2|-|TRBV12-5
CASGSGAFGYTF
TGTGCTAGTGGTTCAGGGGCGTTCGGCTACACCTTC
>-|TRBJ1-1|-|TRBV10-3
CAISERAGDMNTEAFF
TGTGCCATCAGTGAGCGGGCAGGGGACATGAACACTGAAGCTTTCTTT
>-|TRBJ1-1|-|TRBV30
CAWSDQTEAFF
TGTGCCTGGAGTGACCAGACTGAAGCTTTCTTT
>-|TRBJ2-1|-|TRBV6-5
CASRNGGHEQFF
TGTGCCAGCAGGAACGGTGGGCATGAGCAGTTCTTC
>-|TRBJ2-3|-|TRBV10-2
CASSSLSADTQYF
TGCGCCAGCAGCTCTCTCTCGGCAGATACGCAGTATTTT
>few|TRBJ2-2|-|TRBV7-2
CASSPRGFGAGELFF
TGTGCCAGCAGCCCAAGGGGATTTGGGGCCGGGGAGCTGTTTTTT
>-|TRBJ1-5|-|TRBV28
CASSFSGNQPQHF
TGTGCCAGCAGTTTCTCGGGCAATCAGCCCCAGCATTTT
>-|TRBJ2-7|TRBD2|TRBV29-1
CSVDSGINEQYF
TGCAGCGTTGATAGCGGGATTAACGAGCAGTACTTC
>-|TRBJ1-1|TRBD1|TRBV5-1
CASSLVTGVAEAFF
TGCGCCAGCAGCTTGGTAACAGGGGTGGCTGAAGCTTTCTTT
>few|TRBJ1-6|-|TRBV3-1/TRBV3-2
CASSLNFRSPLHF
TGTGCCAGCAGCCTAAACTTTCGTTCACCCCTCCACTTT
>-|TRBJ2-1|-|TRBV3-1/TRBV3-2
CASSQARGEQFF
TGTGCCAGCAGCCAAGCCCGCGGGGAGCAGTTCTTC
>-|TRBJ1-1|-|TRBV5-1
CASRAQADTEAFF
TGCGCCAGCCGGGCACAGGCAGACACTGAAGCTTTCTTT
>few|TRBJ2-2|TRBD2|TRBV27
CASSPQRGANTGELFF
TGTGCCAGCAGTCCCCAGCGGGGGGCGAACACCGGGGAGCTGTTTTTT
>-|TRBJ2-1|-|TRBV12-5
CASGLYNEQFF
TGTGCTAGTGGCCTTTACAATGAGCAGTTCTTC
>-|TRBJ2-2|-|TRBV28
CASSFFGGNRPGELFF
TGTGCCAGCAGTTTCTTCGGCGGGAATCGACCCGGGGAGCTGTTTTTT
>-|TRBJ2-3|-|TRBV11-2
CASSLGGGKAQYF
TGTGCCAGCAGCTTAGGGGGCGGTAAGGCGCAGTATTTT
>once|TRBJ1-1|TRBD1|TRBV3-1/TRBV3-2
CASSLPGQGTAEAFF
TGTGCCAGCAGCCTACCGGGACAGGGAACTGCTGAAGCTTTCTTT
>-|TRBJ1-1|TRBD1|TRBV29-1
CSVENTGGEDTEAFF
TGCAGCGTTGAAAATACAGGGGGAGAGGACACTGAAGCTTTCTTT
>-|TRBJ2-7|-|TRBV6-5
CASSRGQIYEQYF
TGTGCCAGCAGTCGCGGACAGATTTACGAGCAGTACTTC